This paragraph reports one T cell receptor beta chain. No antigen is known for it. The sample belongs to a study of monozygotic twins with inflammatory bowel disease. Points from the study as a whole: IBD patients, compared with healthy twins, shared fewer clonotypes with others (especially with disease activity). Evidence did not back any single strong signal or clonotype linked to IBD.

CDR1 and CDR2 from the germline V gene are DFQATT and SNEGSKA (reference sequence). The CDR3 sequence is 14 residues long. The TCR libraries each used total RNA (approximately 3,300 ng per library). A template switching step added UMIs, each with a 6-nucleotide sample barcode. TCRdb re-called the 5' RACE reads and gives one entry per CDR3 protein, without DNA. The sample has over 90,000 distinct CDR3 sequences. V is TRBV20-1 and J is TRBJ1-5; TCRdb's assignment of TRBD1 cannot be checked, as there is no DNA. The sequenced material came from blood. The receptor comes from a human donor with ulcerative colitis or Crohn's disease, or a healthy co-twin of an affected twin (not recorded which). CDR3 in amino acids: CSASSTGSNQPQHF.